Below, 25 T cell receptor beta chains from the same sample are listed, as sequenced in a study of response to subunit inactivated influenza vaccine. TCRdb fed the RT-PCR reads into MiXCR, producing one record per CDR3 protein. The sample has roughly 630,000 distinct CDR3 sequences; roughly 15% are singletons. The specimen was PBMCs from blood, collected around 14 days before vaccination. The receptors were gathered from a man between 45 and 60 years old who received an inactivated influenza vaccine.

The chain couples TRBV6-5 to TRBJ2-5, with 7 bases fitting TRBD1. Looked up from germline, CDR1 is MNHEY and CDR2 is SVGAGI. This CDR3 has 15 amino acids. V lost 2 bases to trimming and J lost 3 bases; unmatched junction nucleotides: 6. The CDR3 DNA follows: TGTGCCAGCAGTTACCAGAGGGGGCGGGAAGAGACCCAGTACTTC. Translated: CASSYQRGREETQYF.

This clonotype was seen a few times. The chain uses TRBV4-2 and TRBJ1-2; 7 bases are a match to TRBD1. CDR3 length: 14 amino acids. Germline V gene lookup returns CDR1 LGHNA and CDR2 YNFKEQ. The ends lost 3 bases at V and 3 bases at J; junction bases unmatched: 4. In DNA form, the CDR3 reads TGTGCCAGCAGCCAGGGGGACAGCTACTATGGCTACACCTTC. This sequence encodes CASSQGDSYYGYTF.

The gene calls are TRBV5-1 and TRBJ2-1; 13 positions agree with TRBD2. The length of the CDR3 is 16 residues. From germline, CDR1 is SGHRS and CDR2 YFSETQ. Unmatched junction bases numbered 8, after V lost 4 bases and J lost 7 bases. CDR3 coding DNA: TGCGCCAGCAGCCGTATGACTAGCGGGGGGTTAAATGAGCAGTTCTTC. This translates into CASSRMTSGGLNEQFF.

The CDR3 coding sequence is TGTGCCAGCAGCTCCGGGACATTGAACACCGGGGAGCTGTTTTTT. The encoded protein is CASSSGTLNTGELFF. The rearrangement joins TRBV7-3 to TRBJ2-2; D might be TRBD1 (6 bases). Deletions cut 4 bases from V and 1 base from J, with 10 bases between. The length of the CDR3 is 15 residues. Looked up from germline, CDR1 is SGHTA and CDR2 is FQGTGA.

In this sample, this clonotype turned up many times. The V and J genes are TRBV5-4 and TRBJ1-5; 11 nucleotides match TRBD1. The CDR3 runs to 19 residues. In germline, CDR1 is SGHNT, CDR2 YYREEE (reference sequence). V was pared by 2 bases and J by 2 bases, with 12 bases of the junction left unmatched. The CDR3 nucleotides are TGTGCCAGCAGCTTCGCCGGGACAGGGGGAGTTTTTGGCAATCAGCCCCAGCATTTT. Encoded protein: CASSFAGTGGVFGNQPQHF.

The J gene is TRBJ1-2, the V gene TRBV6-5; D is possibly TRBD1 (6 bases). Trimming removed 6 bases at V and 7 bases at J, with 12 bases between. Per the germline V gene, CDR1 is MNHEY and CDR2 is SVGAGI. CDR3 size: 12 residues. CDR3 nucleotide sequence: TGTGCCAGCAGGAGAGGGGGGGTTGGCTACACCTTC. Translation: CASRRGGVGYTF.

Many counts were recorded for this clonotype. The genes are TRBV4-1 and TRBJ2-1, with 7 bases that match TRBD1. The CDR3 has 14 residues. Germline-derived CDR1 and CDR2 are MGHRA and YSYEKL. The V gene end was trimmed by 5 bases and the J gene end by 8 bases; junction bases not matched to a gene: 9. This chain's CDR3 is CASSKRQGMDEQFF. CDR3 bases: TGCGCCAGCAGCAAGAGACAGGGTATGGATGAGCAGTTCTTC.

This clonotype was detected a few times. The chain carries TRBV30 and TRBJ2-2; 7 nucleotides agree with TRBD2. The CDR3 consists of 17 residues. The junction had 9 bases not matched to a gene; V was cut back by 0 bases and J by 2 bases. The germline V gene encodes CDR1 GTSNPN and CDR2 SVGIG (reference sequence). The CDR3 loop reads CAWSVPWASGNTGELFF. The CDR3 DNA follows: TGTGCCTGGAGTGTACCCTGGGCTAGCGGCAACACCGGGGAGCTGTTTTTT.

This clonotype was seen ten or more times. This chain connects TRBV28 to TRBJ2-7, with 7 nucleotides matching TRBD1. Germline V gene lookup returns CDR1 MDHEN and CDR2 SYDVKM. The CDR3 sequence is 15 residues long. V gave up 7 bases and J gave up 0 bases; unmatched junction bases: 9. In DNA, the CDR3 is TGTGCCAGCAAAGACCGGGACAGCCTCTCCTACGAGCAGTACTTC. The encoded protein is CASKDRDSLSYEQYF.

This chain uses TRBV3-1 with TRBJ2-5; D unresolved. CDR1 is LGHDT and CDR2 is YNNKEL in the germline V gene (reference sequence). This CDR3 is built from 14 residues. V was pared by 2 bases and J by 3 bases, with 10 bases between. The CDR3 protein is CASSQPTKKETQYF. The CDR3 DNA reads TGTGCCAGCAGCCAACCTACTAAAAAAGAGACCCAGTACTTC.

This clonotype was seen a few times. V usage is TRBV7-2 and J usage is TRBJ2-5, with D perhaps TRBD2 (5 bases). Trimming removed 2 bases from V and 2 bases from J, with 12 bases in between. The length of the CDR3 is 15 residues. Germline CDR1 SGHTA, CDR2 FQGNSA. CDR3 bases: TGTGCCAGCAGCTTATACAACGGGATACAAGAGACCCAGTACTTC. Amino acid sequence: CASSLYNGIQETQYF. Drawing the rest from reference TRBV7-2 and TRBJ2-5, the complete variable domain is GAGVSQSPSNKVTEKGKDVELRCDPISGHTALYWYRQSLGQGLEFLIYFQGNSAPDKSGLPSDRFSAERTGGSVSTLTIQRTQQEDSAVYLCASSLYNGIQETQYFGPGTRLLVL.

This chain uses TRBV6-1 with TRBJ2-1; 11 positions agree with TRBD2. The V segment lost 5 bases and the J segment 12 bases; nucleotides outside the gene matches: 12. The CDR3 runs to 15 residues. Germline V gene sequence: CDR1 MNHNS, CDR2 SASEGT. The CDR3 region is CASSPGLAVLSGQFF. CDR3 DNA sequence: TGTGCCAGCAGTCCGGGACTAGCGGTCCTCAGTGGGCAGTTCTTC.

This clonotype was observed many times. The V and J genes are TRBV20-1 and TRBJ2-1, with TRBD2 matching over 10 bases. CDR1 is DFQATT, CDR2 SNEGSKA, per germline (reference sequence). The CDR3 runs 14 residues. V dropped 6 bases and J dropped 8; count of bases not matched to a gene: 10. As DNA, the CDR3 is TGCAGTGCCCTGGGGGCTAGCGGGAGCTATGAGCAGTTCTTC. Protein sequence: CSALGASGSYEQFF.

The V and J genes are TRBV5-1 and TRBJ2-7; D may match TRBD1 or TRBD2 (5 bases each). Per germline, CDR1 SGHRS and CDR2 YFSETQ. V lost 4 bases and J 2 bases, leaving 13 bases between the germline ends. There are 14 residues in the CDR3. In DNA form, the CDR3 reads TGCGCCAGCAGCCACGGACGGGGCGCCTACGAGCAGTACTTC. Amino acids: CASSHGRGAYEQYF.

This clonotype appeared many times. The gene calls are TRBV5-6 and TRBJ2-7; 9 bases fit TRBD2. The CDR3 is 13 residues long. The J segment lost 3 bases and the V segment lost 5 bases, leaving 3 bases of the junction unmatched. Germline values: CDR1 SGHDT, CDR2 YYEEEE. The CDR3 here is CASRVSGSYEQYF. CDR3 nucleotide sequence: TGTGCCAGCAGGGTTAGCGGGAGCTACGAGCAGTACTTC.

This clonotype was seen a single time. The chain has TRBV18 and TRBJ2-1, with 7 bases fitting TRBD1. The CDR3 has 15 amino acids. V lost 4 bases and J lost 9; bases outside the gene matches: 12. CDR1 KGHSH and CDR2 LQKENI come from the germline V gene. CDR3 region: CASSRLTGTDAEQFF. The CDR3 DNA reads as TGTGCCAGCTCACGTCTAACTGGGACAGACGCTGAGCAGTTCTTC.

This clonotype was observed a few times. This chain uses TRBV7-2 with TRBJ1-3; maybe TRBD1 (5 bases). In germline, CDR1 is SGHTA, CDR2 FQGNSA. The CDR3 has 16 amino acids. Trimming stripped 2 bases from V and 0 bases from J, with 11 bases between. The CDR3 sequence: CASSLRGGLSGNTIYF. In DNA form, the CDR3 reads TGTGCCAGCAGCTTAAGGGGAGGGCTCTCTGGAAACACCATATATTTT.

This chain links TRBV28 with TRBJ1-1; D perhaps matches TRBD1 (6 bases). CDR1 and CDR2 (germline): MDHEN, SYDVKM. The germline V and J ends were trimmed by 7 bases and 3 bases, with 21 bases remaining between them. CDR3 length: 16 residues. In nucleotides, the CDR3 is TGTGCCAGCACCCTGAAGCCAGGGGAGGTTTACACTGAAGCTTTCTTT. Translation: CASTLKPGEVYTEAFF.

In its sample, this clonotype was seen a few times. V gene TRBV29-1 combines with J gene TRBJ2-5, with 9 nucleotides matching TRBD1. Germline lookup yields CDR1 SQVTM and CDR2 ANQGSEA. This CDR3 region has 13 residues. Trimming at V came to 4 bases and at J to 4 bases, leaving 4 bases not matched to a gene. The CDR3 here is CSVGQGVGETQYF. The CDR3 coding sequence is TGCAGCGTTGGACAGGGGGTTGGAGAGACCCAGTACTTC. The full variable domain, completed using reference TRBV29-1 and TRBJ2-5, is SAVISQKPSRDICQRGTSLTIQCQVDSQVTMMFWYRQQPGQSLTLIATANQGSEATYESGFVIDKFPISRPNLTFSTLTVSNMSPEDSSIYLCSVGQGVGETQYFGPGTRLLVL.

This clonotype was counted only a few times. The V gene is TRBV29-1, the J gene TRBJ2-3, with 8 bases identical to TRBD2. Germline trimming cut 7 bases from V and 3 bases from J; bases unmatched to any gene: 9. In germline, CDR1 is SQVTM, CDR2 ANQGSEA. The CDR3 is 14 residues long. As DNA, the CDR3 is TGCAGCGCAACACACGGGGGGGCGACAGATACGCAGTATTTT. This gives the protein CSATHGGATDTQYF.

This chain links TRBV12-3 or TRBV12-4 with TRBJ2-1; D may correspond to TRBD1 or TRBD2 (6 bases each). With 5 bases removed from V and 9 bases from J, the gap between germline ends came to 14 bases. This CDR3 region has 13 residues. The CDR3 nucleotides are TGTGCCAGCAGTGCCCGCCGGGGGCCTGAGCAGTTCTTC. Translated: CASSARRGPEQFF.

This clonotype was picked up a small number of times. CDR3 in DNA: TGTGCCAGCAGCCTCATGGGACAGCAAAACACTGAAGCTTTCTTT. Encoded protein: CASSLMGQQNTEAFF. V and J are TRBV28 and TRBJ1-1; 7 bases are shared with TRBD1. The CDR3 spans 15 residues. V shed 6 bases and J 2 bases; nucleotides not matched to a gene: 9. The germline gives CDR1 MDHEN, CDR2 SYDVKM.

This clonotype was seen only a few times. The rearrangement joins TRBV6-1 to TRBJ1-6, with D perhaps TRBD1 (5 bases). V lost 3 bases, J lost 10 bases, and 16 bases lay in between. The CDR3 loop spans 15 amino acids. From germline, CDR1 is MNHNS and CDR2 SASEGT. The CDR3 here is CASSDMTGPYSPLHF. CDR3 nucleotide sequence: TGTGCCAGCAGTGATATGACGGGGCCCTACTCACCCCTCCACTTT.

The chain uses TRBV4-1 and TRBJ2-3, with TRBD2 matching over 9 bases. J lost 6 bases, V lost 0 bases, and 7 bases had no gene match. This CDR3 comprises 16 residues. From germline, CDR1 is MGHRA and CDR2 YSYEKL. The CDR3: CASSQDSSGGWDTQYF. The DNA of the CDR3 is TGCGCCAGCAGCCAAGATAGTAGCGGGGGCTGGGATACGCAGTATTTT.

V usage is TRBV14 and J usage is TRBJ2-3; D may be TRBD1 (5 bases). This CDR3 spans 15 amino acids. CDR1 SGHDN and CDR2 FVKESK come from the germline V gene. Between the trimmed V and J ends, which lost 1 base and 5 bases, there was a span of 13 bases. CDR3 region: CASSQGISTGDTQYF. The CDR3 DNA reads as TGTGCCAGCAGCCAAGGCATTAGCACAGGAGATACGCAGTATTTT.